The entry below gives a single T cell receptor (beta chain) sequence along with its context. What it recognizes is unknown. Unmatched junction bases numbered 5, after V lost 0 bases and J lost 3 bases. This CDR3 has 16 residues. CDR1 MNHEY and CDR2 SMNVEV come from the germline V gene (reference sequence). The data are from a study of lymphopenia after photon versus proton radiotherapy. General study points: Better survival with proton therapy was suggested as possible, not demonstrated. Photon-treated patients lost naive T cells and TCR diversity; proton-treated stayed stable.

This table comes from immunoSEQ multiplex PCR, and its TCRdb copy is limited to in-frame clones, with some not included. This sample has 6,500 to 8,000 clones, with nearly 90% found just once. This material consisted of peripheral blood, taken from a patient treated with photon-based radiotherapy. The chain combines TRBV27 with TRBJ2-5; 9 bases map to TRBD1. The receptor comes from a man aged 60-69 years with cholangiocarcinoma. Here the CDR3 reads CASSLSGDRAEETQYF. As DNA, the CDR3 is TGTGCCAGCAGTTTATCGGGGGACAGGGCGGAAGAGACCCAGTACTTC.